The 11 T cell receptor beta chains below come from one sample, sequenced in a study of blood T cell repertoires in COVID-19. The method was immunoSEQ multiplex PCR; TCRdb's version includes in-frame clones alone and lacks a portion of them. The table records 55,000 to 75,000 clones, around 73% of them present only once. Input material: peripheral blood. The receptors here all came from a man older than 75 with active or convalescent COVID-19.

V is TRBV7-8 and J is TRBJ2-7, with TRBD2 identical over 10 bases. Germline V gene lookup returns CDR1 SGHVS and CDR2 FQNEAQ. The CDR3 extends over 16 amino acids. The trim removed 3 bases at V and 4 bases at J, leaving 9 bases unmatched. The CDR3 is CASSFTAGGEGYEQYF. CDR3 sequence (DNA): TGTGCCAGCAGCTTTACAGCGGGAGGGGAGGGGTACGAGCAGTACTTC.

The rearrangement links TRBV19 to TRBJ1-2; tentatively, D is TRBD1 (5 bases). Germline-derived CDR1 and CDR2 are LNHDA and SQIVND (reference sequence). The CDR3 is 13 amino acids. V lost 3 bases, J lost 4 bases, and 9 bases lay in between. The CDR3 spells CASSMRQSYGYTF. In DNA form, the CDR3 reads TGTGCCAGTAGTATGAGACAGAGCTATGGCTACACCTTC.

This clone was observed a few times. The genes are TRBV19 and TRBJ2-7; possibly TRBD2 for D (5 bases). From germline, CDR1 is LNHDA and CDR2 SQIVND (reference sequence). CDR3 length: 19 residues. The germline V and J ends were trimmed by 7 bases and 4 bases, with 32 bases remaining between them. CDR3: CASIVSVLVGPRGLYEQYF. The CDR3 DNA is TGTGCCAGTATAGTTTCTGTTTTGGTTGGGCCTCGCGGGTTATACGAGCAGTACTTC.

This clone was picked up one time. The chain has TRBV6-5 and TRBJ1-2; D may be TRBD1 (5 bases). The CDR3 is 13 amino acids. Trimming took off 8 bases at V and 8 bases at J, with 18 bases between the two ends. In germline, CDR1 is MNHEY, CDR2 SVGAGI. Here the CDR3 reads CASQQGGAFGYTF. DNA for the CDR3: TGTGCCAGCCAGCAGGGAGGGGCGTTCGGCTACACCTTC.

The chain uses TRBV18 and TRBJ2-7; D uncertain. CDR3 size: 12 residues. V was clipped by 3 bases and J by 3 bases, with 6 bases between them. The V gene's germline CDR1 is KGHSH and CDR2 LQKENI. The CDR3 spells CASSPRFYEQYF. CDR3 coding DNA: TGTGCCAGCTCACCGCGATTCTACGAGCAGTACTTC. Together with reference TRBV18 and TRBJ2-7, the CDR3 gives the full variable domain: NAGVMQNPRHLVRRRGQEARLRCSPMKGHSHVYWYRQLPEEGLKFMVYLQKENIIDESGMPKERFSAEFPKEGPSILRIQQVVRGDSAAYFCASSPRFYEQYFGPGTRLTVT.

In DNA, the CDR3 is TGTGCCAGCTCACCGGGACAGGGGAGGGAGCAGTACTTC. It yields the protein CASSPGQGREQYF. The chain joins TRBV18 to TRBJ2-7, with 10 bases identical to TRBD1. The CDR3 sequence is 13 residues long. CDR1 is KGHSH and CDR2 is LQKENI in the germline V gene. Trimming removed 3 bases from V and 7 bases from J; junction bases left unmatched: 3.

V gene TRBV18 combines with J gene TRBJ1-2, with a possible D match to TRBD1 (6 bases). V lost 3 bases and J 0 bases, leaving 14 bases between the germline ends. Germline CDR1 is KGHSH and CDR2 is LQKENI. The CDR3 spans 16 residues. The CDR3 is CASSPQGSFANYGYTF. In DNA form, the CDR3 reads TGTGCCAGCTCACCCCAGGGGTCTTTTGCTAACTATGGCTACACCTTC.

This clone has more than one count but fewer than ten. The V and J genes are TRBV28 and TRBJ2-1; perhaps TRBD2 as D (7 bases). Trimming took 6 bases from V and 8 from J, leaving 20 bases between them. The CDR3 runs 15 residues. Germline CDR1 and CDR2: MDHEN and SYDVKM. This CDR3 is CASREEGGGFDEQFF. DNA of the CDR3: TGTGCCAGCAGAGAGGAAGGGGGGGGTTTTGATGAGCAGTTCTTC.

This clone was seen more than once but under ten times. V is TRBV6-1 and J is TRBJ1-2; D not certain. Trimming pared 5 bases from V and 4 bases from J, leaving 14 bases between. This CDR3 is 14 amino acids long. The V gene's germline CDR1 is MNHNS and CDR2 SASEGT. CDR3 residues: CASSTPGASYGYTF. DNA of the CDR3: TGTGCCAGCAGTACGCCGGGAGCTTCCTATGGCTACACCTTC.

This clone was seen a handful of times. V is TRBV4-3 and J is TRBJ2-2, with 15 bases aligning to TRBD2. The CDR3 sequence is 18 residues long. Germline V lookup: CDR1 LGHNA, CDR2 YSLEER. The junction had 6 bases not matched to a gene; V was cut back by 4 bases and J by 3 bases. CDR3 nucleotides: TGCGCCAGCAGCCCTGGACTAGCGGGAGGGCCCGACACCGGGGAGCTGTTTTTT. As protein: CASSPGLAGGPDTGELFF.

The chain couples TRBV5-5 to TRBJ2-5, with 7 bases fitting TRBD2. This CDR3 has 14 residues. J was trimmed by 3 bases and V by 1 base; bases with no gene match: 3. Germline V CDR1 and CDR2: SGHKS, YYEKEE (reference sequence). This CDR3 is CASSLTLAEETQYF. The DNA of the CDR3 is TGTGCCAGCAGCTTGACCCTAGCGGAAGAGACCCAGTACTTC.